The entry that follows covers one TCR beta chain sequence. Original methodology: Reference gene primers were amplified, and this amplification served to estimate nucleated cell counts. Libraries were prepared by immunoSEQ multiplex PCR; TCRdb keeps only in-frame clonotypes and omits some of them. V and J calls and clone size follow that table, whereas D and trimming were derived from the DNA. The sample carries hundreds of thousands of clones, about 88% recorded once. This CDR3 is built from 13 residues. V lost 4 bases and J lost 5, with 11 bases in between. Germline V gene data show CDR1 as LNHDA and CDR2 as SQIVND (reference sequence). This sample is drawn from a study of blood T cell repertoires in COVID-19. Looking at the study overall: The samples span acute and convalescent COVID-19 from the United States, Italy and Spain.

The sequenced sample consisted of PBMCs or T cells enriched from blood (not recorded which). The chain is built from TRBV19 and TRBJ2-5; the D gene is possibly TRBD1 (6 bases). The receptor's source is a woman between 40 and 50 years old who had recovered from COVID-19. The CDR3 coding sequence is TGTGCCAGTAGTAACAGGGCGGGTGAGACCCAGTACTTC. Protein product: CASSNRAGETQYF.